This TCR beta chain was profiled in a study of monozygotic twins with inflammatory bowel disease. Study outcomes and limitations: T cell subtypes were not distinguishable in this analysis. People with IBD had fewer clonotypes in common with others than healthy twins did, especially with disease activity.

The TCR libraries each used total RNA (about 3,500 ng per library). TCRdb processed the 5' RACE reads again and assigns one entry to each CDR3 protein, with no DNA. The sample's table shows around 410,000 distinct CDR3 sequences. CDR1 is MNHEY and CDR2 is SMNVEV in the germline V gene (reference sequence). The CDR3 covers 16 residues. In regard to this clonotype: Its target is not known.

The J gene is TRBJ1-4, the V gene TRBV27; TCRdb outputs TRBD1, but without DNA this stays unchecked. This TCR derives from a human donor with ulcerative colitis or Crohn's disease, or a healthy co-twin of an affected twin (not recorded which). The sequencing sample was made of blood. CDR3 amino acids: CASSLSRLGANEKLFF.